This T cell receptor beta chain was captured by sequencing in a study of identical twins. Study conclusions and caveats: Conclusions were drawn cross-sectionally by statistical analysis, without following the same donors.

The CDR3 is made up of 14 amino acids. V dropped 4 bases and J dropped 0 bases, with 10 bases sitting between them. The germline gives CDR1 SGHRS, CDR2 YFSETQ. This clonotype was detected only a few times. Its antigen remains unidentified. One entry per CDR3 protein results from TCRdb running MiXCR on the 5' RACE reads. The sample lists some 500,000 distinct CDR3 sequences, roughly 21% occurring once. Separately, the same data were catalogued under a study of T cells expressing NK-cell markers.

The sequencing sample was made of CD4+ T cells sorted from blood. The chain is built from TRBV5-1 and TRBJ1-1; tentative D call: TRBD1 (6 bases). The receptor was isolated from a woman aged 18-35 years in good health. The CDR3 DNA follows: TGCGCCAGCAGCCGGGACACCTTGAACACTGAAGCTTTCTTT. This encodes CASSRDTLNTEAFF.